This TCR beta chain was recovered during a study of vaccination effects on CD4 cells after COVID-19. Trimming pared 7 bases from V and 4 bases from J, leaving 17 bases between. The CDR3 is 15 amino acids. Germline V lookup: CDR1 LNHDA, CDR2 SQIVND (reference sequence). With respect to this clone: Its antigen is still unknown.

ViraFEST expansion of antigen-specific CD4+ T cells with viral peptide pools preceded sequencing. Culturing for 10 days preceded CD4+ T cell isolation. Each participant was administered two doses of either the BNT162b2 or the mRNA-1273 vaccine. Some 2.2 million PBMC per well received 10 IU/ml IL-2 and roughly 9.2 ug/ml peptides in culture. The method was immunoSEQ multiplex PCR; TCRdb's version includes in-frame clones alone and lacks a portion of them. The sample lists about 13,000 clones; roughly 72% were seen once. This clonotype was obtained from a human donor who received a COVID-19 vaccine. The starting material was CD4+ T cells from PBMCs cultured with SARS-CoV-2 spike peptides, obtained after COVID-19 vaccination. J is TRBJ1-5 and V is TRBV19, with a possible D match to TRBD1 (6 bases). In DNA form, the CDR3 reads TGTGCCAGTACCACAAATGGGGGCATGAATCAGCCCCAGCATTTT. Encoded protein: CASTTNGGMNQPQHF.